This entry describes one T cell receptor (beta chain). A much larger clonotype is one base distant, so this may be a read error. Amplification targeted TCR beta CDR3 regions from RNA transcripts. With the HTBI primer set, the TCR CDR3 went through a first round of RT-PCR. TCRdb re-derived calls from the multiplex PCR reads in MiXCR, one entry per CDR3 protein. The repertoire holds hundreds of thousands of distinct CDR3 sequences, with 17% as singletons. Out of 8.5 to 10 ml of fresh peripheral blood came the PBMCs. The source of the sample is a study of T cells in Graves' hyperthyroidism and ophthalmopathy. This receptor was obtained from a young woman with Graves' ophthalmopathy. Sample: blood.

The CDR3: CASNLGWREKLFF. CDR3 sequence (DNA): TGTGCTAGCAACTTAGGTTGGCGGGAAAAACTGTTTTTT. The chain couples TRBV7-6 to TRBJ1-4; no reliable D call. Germline values: CDR1 SGHVS, CDR2 FNYEAQ. The CDR3 consists of 13 residues.